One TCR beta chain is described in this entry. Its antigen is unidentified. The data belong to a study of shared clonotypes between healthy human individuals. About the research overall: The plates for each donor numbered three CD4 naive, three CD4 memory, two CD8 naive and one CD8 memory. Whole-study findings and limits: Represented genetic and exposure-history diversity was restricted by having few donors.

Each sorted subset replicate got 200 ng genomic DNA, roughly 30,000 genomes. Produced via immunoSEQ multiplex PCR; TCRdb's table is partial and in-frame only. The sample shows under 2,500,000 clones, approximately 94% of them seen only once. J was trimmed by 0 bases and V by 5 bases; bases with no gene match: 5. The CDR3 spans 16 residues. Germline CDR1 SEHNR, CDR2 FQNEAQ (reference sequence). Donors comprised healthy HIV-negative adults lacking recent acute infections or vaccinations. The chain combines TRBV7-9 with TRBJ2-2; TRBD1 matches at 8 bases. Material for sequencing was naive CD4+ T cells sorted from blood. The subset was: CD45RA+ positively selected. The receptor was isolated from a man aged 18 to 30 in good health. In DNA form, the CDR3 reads TGTGCCAGCAGCCCCCCAGGGGGCGCGAACACCGGGGAGCTGTTTTTT. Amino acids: CASSPPGGANTGELFF.